The rows below give T cell receptor beta chains drawn from one sample of a study of blood T cell repertoires in COVID-19. Libraries were prepared by immunoSEQ multiplex PCR; TCRdb keeps only in-frame clonotypes and omits some of them. The sample shows some 19,000 clones, more than 85% of them seen only once. The specimen sequenced was peripheral blood. These receptors originate from a man aged 65 to 79 with acute or convalescent COVID-19. Both conserved end residues are part of each CDR3. A D gene is named only where the DNA matches it firmly. Clone size is not always given. Where it is, it says once, few, many or a class for expanded clones.

cdr3_aa: CASSLYGNQPQHF
cdr3_nt: TGTGCCAGCAGCCTCTACGGCAATCAGCCCCAGCATTTT
j_call: TRBJ1-5
clone_size: -
v_call: TRBV9
d_call: -

cdr3_aa: CASSDGTATGELFF
cdr3_nt: TGTGCCAGCAGCGACGGGACAGCCACCGGGGAGCTGTTTTTT
j_call: TRBJ2-2
clone_size: few
v_call: TRBV9
d_call: TRBD1

cdr3_aa: CASSPDSGETQYF
cdr3_nt: TGTGCCAGCAGCCCAGACTCCGGGGAGACCCAGTACTTC
j_call: TRBJ2-5
clone_size: -
v_call: TRBV5-4
d_call: -

cdr3_aa: CASSASGYGDTQYF
cdr3_nt: TGTGCCAGCAGTGCTAGCGGGTACGGAGATACGCAGTATTTT
j_call: TRBJ2-3
clone_size: -
v_call: TRBV2
d_call: TRBD2

cdr3_aa: CASSLPGNGYTF
cdr3_nt: TGTGCCAGCAGTTTACCAGGGAACGGCTACACCTTC
j_call: TRBJ1-2
clone_size: -
v_call: TRBV28
d_call: -

cdr3_aa: CASSPGGNGNSPLHF
cdr3_nt: TGTGCCAGCAGCCCGGGAGGGAATGGTAATTCACCCCTCCACTTT
j_call: TRBJ1-6
clone_size: -
v_call: TRBV14
d_call: -

cdr3_aa: CASSAITGRDEQYF
cdr3_nt: TGTGCCAGTAGTGCAATTACAGGGAGAGACGAGCAGTACTTC
j_call: TRBJ2-7
clone_size: -
v_call: TRBV19
d_call: -

cdr3_aa: CAISDSQGAGELFF
cdr3_nt: TGTGCCATCAGTGATTCACAGGGGGCCGGGGAGCTGTTTTTT
j_call: TRBJ2-2
clone_size: -
v_call: TRBV10-3
d_call: TRBD1

cdr3_aa: CASSFMASGSSYNEQFF
cdr3_nt: TGTGCCAGCAGCTTTATGGCTAGCGGGAGCTCCTACAATGAGCAGTTCTTC
j_call: TRBJ2-1
clone_size: -
v_call: TRBV7-8
d_call: TRBD2

cdr3_aa: CASSLTHYTYEQYF
cdr3_nt: TGTGCCAGCAGCTTAACCCACTATACCTACGAGCAGTACTTC
j_call: TRBJ2-7
clone_size: -
v_call: TRBV7-2
d_call: -

cdr3_aa: CASSLERATEAFF
cdr3_nt: TGTGCCAGCAGCTTAGAGCGGGCCACTGAAGCTTTCTTT
j_call: TRBJ1-1
clone_size: -
v_call: TRBV11-2
d_call: -

cdr3_aa: CASLTDRETEAFF
cdr3_nt: TGTGCCAGCCTCACGGACAGGGAGACTGAAGCTTTCTTT
j_call: TRBJ1-1
clone_size: once
v_call: TRBV18
d_call: TRBD1

cdr3_aa: CASRMTDYEQYF
cdr3_nt: TGTGCCAGCAGAATGACAGACTACGAGCAGTACTTC
j_call: TRBJ2-7
clone_size: -
v_call: TRBV6-6
d_call: -

cdr3_aa: CASSRTAATNEKLFF
cdr3_nt: TGTGCCAGTAGCCGAACAGCCGCAACTAATGAAAAACTGTTTTTT
j_call: TRBJ1-4
clone_size: medium-sized
v_call: TRBV19
d_call: -

cdr3_aa: CASSAGQGALGNTIYF
cdr3_nt: TGTGCCAGCAGCGCGGGACAGGGGGCTCTGGGAAACACCATATATTTT
j_call: TRBJ1-3
clone_size: -
v_call: TRBV9
d_call: TRBD1

cdr3_aa: CATNSGRAVIAGELFF
cdr3_nt: TGCGCCACCAATAGCGGGAGGGCCGTTATCGCCGGGGAGCTGTTTTTT
j_call: TRBJ2-2
clone_size: few
v_call: TRBV10-1
d_call: TRBD2

cdr3_aa: CATARTSGELNIQYF
cdr3_nt: TGTGCCACGGCCAGGACTAGCGGGGAGTTGAACATTCAGTACTTC
j_call: TRBJ2-4
clone_size: -
v_call: TRBV2
d_call: TRBD2

cdr3_aa: CASRALASSYEQYF
cdr3_nt: TGTGCCAGCAGAGCTCTAGCGAGCTCCTACGAGCAGTACTTC
j_call: TRBJ2-7
clone_size: -
v_call: TRBV7-8
d_call: -

cdr3_aa: CASSKGARKGKNIQYF
cdr3_nt: TGTGCCAGTAGTAAAGGGGCTCGGAAGGGCAAAAACATTCAGTACTTC
j_call: TRBJ2-4
clone_size: -
v_call: TRBV19
d_call: -

cdr3_aa: CASSFQLAGGFGELFF
cdr3_nt: TGTGCCAGCAGCTTTCAACTAGCGGGAGGTTTCGGGGAGCTGTTTTTT
j_call: TRBJ2-2
clone_size: -
v_call: TRBV5-4
d_call: TRBD2

cdr3_aa: CASTPRAGTRISYNEQFF
cdr3_nt: TGTGCCAGCACCCCTCGGGCGGGAACAAGAATCTCCTACAATGAGCAGTTCTTC
j_call: TRBJ2-1
clone_size: -
v_call: TRBV7-2
d_call: -

cdr3_aa: CASSPDSSYNEQFF
cdr3_nt: TGTGCCAGCAGCCCAGACAGCTCCTACAATGAGCAGTTCTTC
j_call: TRBJ2-1
clone_size: -
v_call: TRBV16
d_call: -

cdr3_aa: CASTSTGFTGELFF
cdr3_nt: TGTGCCAGCACCTCGACCGGGTTCACCGGGGAGCTGTTTTTT
j_call: TRBJ2-2
clone_size: -
v_call: TRBV25-1
d_call: -

cdr3_aa: CASSPGTSGSRLFF
cdr3_nt: TGTGCCAGCAGCCCGGGGACTAGCGGGAGCCGGCTGTTCTTC
j_call: TRBJ2-1
clone_size: -
v_call: TRBV7-2
d_call: TRBD2

cdr3_aa: CASSSDREETGELFF
cdr3_nt: TGTGCCAGCAGCTCCGACAGGGAGGAAACCGGGGAGCTGTTTTTT
j_call: TRBJ2-2
clone_size: -
v_call: TRBV5-6
d_call: -

cdr3_aa: CASSLAPGLSNQPQHF
cdr3_nt: TGTGCCAGCAGCTTAGCCCCAGGCCTTAGCAATCAGCCCCAGCATTTT
j_call: TRBJ1-5
clone_size: -
v_call: TRBV7-2
d_call: -

cdr3_aa: CASSSAETRTSYEQYF
cdr3_nt: TGTGCCAGCAGTTCAGCTGAGACTAGAACTAGTTACGAGCAGTACTTC
j_call: TRBJ2-7
clone_size: few
v_call: TRBV28
d_call: -

cdr3_aa: CASSETRPGEQFF
cdr3_nt: TGTGCCAGCAGTGAGACCCGACCAGGAGAGCAGTTCTTC
j_call: TRBJ2-1
clone_size: -
v_call: TRBV6-1
d_call: -

cdr3_aa: CASSPYSGRNNEQFF
cdr3_nt: TGTGCCAGCTCACCTTACAGCGGGCGGAACAATGAGCAGTTCTTC
j_call: TRBJ2-1
clone_size: -
v_call: TRBV18
d_call: -

cdr3_aa: CASSTPTGRRPDTQYF
cdr3_nt: TGTGCCAGTAGTACCCCGACAGGGCGTCGCCCAGATACGCAGTATTTT
j_call: TRBJ2-3
clone_size: -
v_call: TRBV19
d_call: TRBD1

cdr3_aa: CASSLRFSASYNEQFF
cdr3_nt: TGTGCCAGCAGCCTGCGTTTTAGCGCCTCCTACAATGAGCAGTTCTTC
j_call: TRBJ2-1
clone_size: -
v_call: TRBV11-3
d_call: -

cdr3_aa: CASDRGNTEAFF
cdr3_nt: TGTGCCAGTGACAGGGGGAACACTGAAGCTTTCTTT
j_call: TRBJ1-1
clone_size: -
v_call: TRBV7-9
d_call: TRBD1

cdr3_aa: CASSSLAGGDTGELFF
cdr3_nt: TGCGCCAGCAGCTCCCTAGCGGGAGGTGATACCGGGGAGCTGTTTTTT
j_call: TRBJ2-2
clone_size: -
v_call: TRBV5-1
d_call: TRBD2

cdr3_aa: CASSRDFFTNEQFF
cdr3_nt: TGTGCCAGCAGCCGGGATTTCTTTACCAATGAGCAGTTCTTC
j_call: TRBJ2-1
clone_size: -
v_call: TRBV7-2
d_call: -

cdr3_aa: CASSSDRETQYF
cdr3_nt: TGTGCCAGCAGCTCCGACAGAGAGACCCAGTACTTC
j_call: TRBJ2-5
clone_size: -
v_call: TRBV11-3
d_call: -

cdr3_aa: CASSSPTTSNSYNEQFF
cdr3_nt: TGTGCCAGCAGTTCCCCGACTACTTCCAACTCCTACAATGAGCAGTTCTTC
j_call: TRBJ2-1
clone_size: -
v_call: TRBV7-2
d_call: -

cdr3_aa: CASSPYQGSDGYTF
cdr3_nt: TGTGCCAGCAGCCCGTACCAGGGATCGGATGGCTACACCTTC
j_call: TRBJ1-2
clone_size: -
v_call: TRBV4-2
d_call: -

cdr3_aa: CATSRELGEVSGQPQHF
cdr3_nt: TGTGCCACCAGCAGAGAATTAGGGGAGGTGTCGGGTCAGCCCCAGCATTTT
j_call: TRBJ1-5
clone_size: -
v_call: TRBV15
d_call: -

cdr3_aa: CASSPRLAGGDEQFF
cdr3_nt: TGTGCCAGCAGTCCCCGACTAGCGGGAGGCGATGAGCAGTTCTTC
j_call: TRBJ2-1
clone_size: -
v_call: TRBV5-4
d_call: TRBD2

cdr3_aa: CASSASTGAGGYTF
cdr3_nt: TGTGCCAGCAGCGCCTCGACAGGGGCCGGTGGCTACACCTTC
j_call: TRBJ1-2
clone_size: -
v_call: TRBV9
d_call: TRBD1

cdr3_aa: CASSWNRDTKNYGYTF
cdr3_nt: TGCGCCAGCAGCTGGAACCGGGACACCAAAAACTATGGCTACACCTTC
j_call: TRBJ1-2
clone_size: -
v_call: TRBV5-1
d_call: -

cdr3_aa: CASSGTGTGEQHF
cdr3_nt: TGTGCCAGCAGTGGCACCGGGACAGGGGAACAGCATTTT
j_call: TRBJ1-5
clone_size: -
v_call: TRBV28
d_call: TRBD1

cdr3_aa: CASSRTWTGIYQPQHF
cdr3_nt: TGTGCCAGCAGTCGAACATGGACAGGGATTTATCAGCCCCAGCATTTT
j_call: TRBJ1-5
clone_size: few
v_call: TRBV6-6
d_call: TRBD1

cdr3_aa: CASGFSQGVGGTEAFF
cdr3_nt: TGTGCTAGTGGTTTCTCTCAAGGGGTGGGGGGCACTGAAGCTTTCTTT
j_call: TRBJ1-1
clone_size: -
v_call: TRBV12-5
d_call: -

cdr3_aa: CASSLGPREKLFF
cdr3_nt: TGTGCTAGCAGCTTAGGTCCGAGAGAAAAACTGTTTTTT
j_call: TRBJ1-4
clone_size: once
v_call: TRBV7-7
d_call: -

cdr3_aa: CASSPPGTRYLGEQFF
cdr3_nt: TGTGCCAGCAGCCCCCCCGGGACTAGGTACTTGGGTGAGCAGTTCTTC
j_call: TRBJ2-1
clone_size: -
v_call: TRBV7-2
d_call: TRBD2